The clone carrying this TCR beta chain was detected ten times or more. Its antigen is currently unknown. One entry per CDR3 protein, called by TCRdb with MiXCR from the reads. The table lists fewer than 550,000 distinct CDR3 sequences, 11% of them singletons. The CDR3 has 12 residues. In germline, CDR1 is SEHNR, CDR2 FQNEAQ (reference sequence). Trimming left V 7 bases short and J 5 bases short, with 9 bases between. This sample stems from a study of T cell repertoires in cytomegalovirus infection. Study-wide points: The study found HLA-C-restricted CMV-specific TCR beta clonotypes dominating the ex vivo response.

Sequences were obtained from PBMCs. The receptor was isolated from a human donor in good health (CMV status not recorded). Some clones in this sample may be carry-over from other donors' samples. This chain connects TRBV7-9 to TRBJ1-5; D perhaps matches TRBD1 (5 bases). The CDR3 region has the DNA TGTGCCAGCACGTGGGGGGATCAGCCCCAGCATTTT. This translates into CASTWGDQPQHF. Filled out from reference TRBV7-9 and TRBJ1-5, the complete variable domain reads DTGVSQNPRHKITKRGQNVTFRCDPISEHNRLYWYRQTLGQGPEFLTYFQNEAQLEKSRLLSDRFSAERPKGSFSTLEIQRTEQGDSAMYLCASTWGDQPQHFGDGTRLSIL.